This is a list of T cell receptor beta chains from one sample in a study of T cells after yellow fever vaccination. TCRdb re-called the 5' RACE reads through MiXCR, storing one row per CDR3 protein. The repertoire holds about 120,000 distinct CDR3 sequences, with over 8% as singletons. The source material was CD8+ T cells sorted from PBMCs, sampled on the day of the yellow fever booster vaccination. The source is a man aged 18 to 29 who received the YFV17D yellow fever vaccine. Both conserved end residues are part of each CDR3. The order of the fields is V gene, J gene, D gene, clone size, CDR3 protein, CDR3 DNA. The D gene is left open where the match is weak. Expanded clones are given a class, and other clones once, few, many or no size at all.

v_call: TRBV7-3; j_call: TRBJ2-5; d_call: .; clone_size: few; cdr3_aa: CASSSRTKETQYF; cdr3_nt: TGTGCCAGCAGCTCCCGGACAAAAGAGACCCAGTACTTC
v_call: TRBV27; j_call: TRBJ2-2; d_call: .; clone_size: few; cdr3_aa: CASTPSRPNTGELFF; cdr3_nt: TGTGCCAGCACCCCCTCCAGGCCGAACACCGGGGAGCTGTTTTTT
v_call: TRBV11-2; j_call: TRBJ2-7; d_call: TRBD1; clone_size: few; cdr3_aa: CASSPPTDRVVHEQYF; cdr3_nt: TGTGCCAGCAGCCCCCCCACGGACAGGGTTGTCCACGAGCAGTACTTC
v_call: TRBV12-2; j_call: TRBJ2-7; d_call: .; clone_size: .; cdr3_aa: CASRFARNRPRPYEQYF; cdr3_nt: TGTGCAAGTCGCTTTGCCCGGAACAGGCCACGTCCCTACGAGCAGTACTTC
v_call: TRBV19; j_call: TRBJ2-3; d_call: TRBD2; clone_size: once; cdr3_aa: CASSSLTSGTDTQYF; cdr3_nt: TGTGCCAGTAGTTCGTTGACTAGCGGCACAGATACGCAGTATTTT
v_call: TRBV12-3/TRBV12-4; j_call: TRBJ2-3; d_call: TRBD2; clone_size: few; cdr3_aa: CASSLTSGGSTDTQYF; cdr3_nt: TGTGCCAGCAGTTTGACTAGCGGGGGGAGCACAGATACGCAGTATTTT
v_call: TRBV6-1; j_call: TRBJ2-3; d_call: .; clone_size: .; cdr3_aa: CASSADRRTDTQYF; cdr3_nt: TGTGCCAGCAGTGCGGACAGACGCACAGATACGCAGTATTTT
v_call: TRBV4-1; j_call: TRBJ2-7; d_call: TRBD1; clone_size: many; cdr3_aa: CASSQRGTETGEQYF; cdr3_nt: TGCGCCAGCAGCCAGCGTGGGACAGAGACAGGCGAGCAGTACTTC
v_call: TRBV19; j_call: TRBJ1-5; d_call: TRBD1; clone_size: .; cdr3_aa: CASSIWTGGGQPQHF; cdr3_nt: TGTGCCAGTAGTATTTGGACAGGAGGAGGTCAGCCCCAGCATTTT
v_call: TRBV12-3/TRBV12-4; j_call: TRBJ2-2; d_call: .; clone_size: .; cdr3_aa: CASKANRVGTGELFF; cdr3_nt: TGTGCCAGCAAAGCCAACAGGGTCGGAACCGGGGAGCTGTTTTTT
v_call: TRBV27; j_call: TRBJ1-2; d_call: .; clone_size: few; cdr3_aa: CASRGSQGYTF; cdr3_nt: TGTGCCAGCCGGGGTTCACAGGGCTACACCTTC
v_call: TRBV5-1; j_call: TRBJ2-3; d_call: .; clone_size: few; cdr3_aa: CASSWGLLSTDTQYF; cdr3_nt: TGCGCCAGCAGCTGGGGACTCCTTAGCACAGATACGCAGTATTTT
v_call: TRBV2; j_call: TRBJ2-3; d_call: TRBD1; clone_size: few; cdr3_aa: CASQKGTVSTDTQYF; cdr3_nt: TGTGCCAGCCAGAAAGGGACAGTTAGCACAGATACGCAGTATTTT
v_call: TRBV4-1; j_call: TRBJ2-7; d_call: .; clone_size: many; cdr3_aa: CASSQAARDSNEQYF; cdr3_nt: TGCGCCAGCAGCCAAGCGGCCAGGGACTCCAACGAGCAGTACTTC
v_call: TRBV27; j_call: TRBJ1-3; d_call: TRBD1; clone_size: .; cdr3_aa: CASSPGTGTWDTIYF; cdr3_nt: TGTGCCAGCAGTCCAGGGACAGGAACCTGGGACACCATATATTTT
v_call: TRBV11-2; j_call: TRBJ1-2; d_call: TRBD1; clone_size: .; cdr3_aa: CASSFGDRGFHGYTF; cdr3_nt: TGTGCCAGCAGCTTTGGGGACAGGGGTTTTCATGGCTACACCTTC
v_call: TRBV11-2; j_call: TRBJ2-3; d_call: .; clone_size: many; cdr3_aa: CASSSFLASSTDTQYF; cdr3_nt: TGTGCCAGCAGCTCCTTCTTAGCATCCAGCACAGATACGCAGTATTTT
v_call: TRBV29-1; j_call: TRBJ2-7; d_call: TRBD1; clone_size: many; cdr3_aa: CSVGGDSSYEQYF; cdr3_nt: TGCAGCGTTGGAGGGGACAGCTCCTACGAGCAGTACTTC
v_call: TRBV7-6; j_call: TRBJ1-4; d_call: .; clone_size: .; cdr3_aa: CASSPAEGELFF; cdr3_nt: TGTGCCAGCAGCCCGGCGGAGGGCGAACTGTTTTTT
v_call: TRBV6-2/TRBV6-3; j_call: TRBJ2-1; d_call: .; clone_size: few; cdr3_aa: CASSYAYEQFF; cdr3_nt: TGTGCCAGCAGTTACGCGTATGAGCAGTTCTTC
v_call: TRBV7-3; j_call: TRBJ2-1; d_call: .; clone_size: few; cdr3_aa: CASSLIGGRFNEQFF; cdr3_nt: TGTGCCAGCAGCTTAATTGGGGGGCGATTCAATGAGCAGTTCTTC
v_call: TRBV6-2/TRBV6-3; j_call: TRBJ1-1; d_call: .; clone_size: few; cdr3_aa: CASWDTDGTEAFF; cdr3_nt: TGTGCCAGTTGGGACACAGACGGGACTGAAGCTTTCTTT
v_call: TRBV5-1; j_call: TRBJ1-2; d_call: .; clone_size: .; cdr3_aa: CASSLVFGGSYGYTF; cdr3_nt: TGCGCCAGCAGCTTGGTTTTCGGGGGCAGCTATGGCTACACCTTC
v_call: TRBV4-3; j_call: TRBJ2-6; d_call: .; clone_size: many; cdr3_aa: CASSQGLGANVLTF; cdr3_nt: TGCGCCAGCAGCCAGGGGCTGGGGGCCAACGTCCTGACTTTC
v_call: TRBV5-4; j_call: TRBJ1-1; d_call: .; clone_size: .; cdr3_aa: CASSLPPWEAFF; cdr3_nt: TGTGCCAGCAGCCTTCCACCCTGGGAAGCTTTCTTT
v_call: TRBV11-3; j_call: TRBJ2-1; d_call: .; clone_size: few; cdr3_aa: CASSLVSVGEQFF; cdr3_nt: TGTGCCAGCAGCTTAGTATCGGTGGGTGAGCAGTTCTTC
v_call: TRBV7-9; j_call: TRBJ1-2; d_call: .; clone_size: few; cdr3_aa: CASSLGAANYGYTF; cdr3_nt: TGTGCCAGCAGCTTAGGTGCAGCTAACTATGGCTACACCTTC
v_call: TRBV7-9; j_call: TRBJ1-1; d_call: .; clone_size: .; cdr3_aa: CASSHTEAFF; cdr3_nt: TGTGCCAGCAGCCATACTGAAGCTTTCTTT
v_call: TRBV7-9; j_call: TRBJ1-5; d_call: .; clone_size: few; cdr3_aa: CASSFDQGRNQPQHF; cdr3_nt: TGTGCCAGCAGCTTTGACCAGGGGAGAAATCAGCCCCAGCATTTT
v_call: TRBV4-2; j_call: TRBJ1-1; d_call: .; clone_size: many; cdr3_aa: CASSLHRYRSTEAFF; cdr3_nt: TGTGCCAGCAGCTTACACAGGTATCGATCCACTGAAGCTTTCTTT
v_call: TRBV4-2; j_call: TRBJ2-5; d_call: .; clone_size: few; cdr3_aa: CASSQEGLETQYF; cdr3_nt: TGTGCCAGCAGCCAAGAGGGGTTGGAGACCCAGTACTTC
v_call: TRBV13; j_call: TRBJ1-2; d_call: .; clone_size: .; cdr3_aa: CASSLTGTNGYTF; cdr3_nt: TGTGCCAGCAGCTTAACCGGGACTAATGGCTACACCTTC
v_call: TRBV7-6; j_call: TRBJ2-1; d_call: TRBD1; clone_size: few; cdr3_aa: CASSLEAGSGQGAHF; cdr3_nt: TGTGCCAGCAGCTTAGAGGCGGGGTCCGGACAGGGGGCCCACTTC
v_call: TRBV12-5; j_call: TRBJ1-1; d_call: .; clone_size: .; cdr3_aa: CASGFLLGTNSEAFF; cdr3_nt: TGTGCTAGTGGTTTTCTCCTGGGAACGAACTCTGAAGCTTTCTTT
v_call: TRBV6-5; j_call: TRBJ1-5; d_call: TRBD1; clone_size: .; cdr3_aa: CASSSGGSQPQHF; cdr3_nt: TGTGCCAGCAGTTCAGGGGGCAGTCAGCCCCAGCATTTT
v_call: TRBV29-1; j_call: TRBJ1-3; d_call: .; clone_size: few; cdr3_aa: CSLLPPGNTIYF; cdr3_nt: TGCAGCCTCCTACCTCCTGGAAACACCATATATTTT